This T cell receptor beta chain appears in the sequencing data of a study of T cells in Graves' hyperthyroidism and ophthalmopathy. General study points: Ophthalmopathy was model-predicted a median approximately 6.9 months pre-onset.

RNA transcripts were the template for amplifying TCR beta CDR3 regions. A set of HTBI primers served as the primers for a first-round RT-PCR of the TCR CDR3. TCRdb used MiXCR to reprocess the multiplex PCR reads, holding one entry per CDR3 protein. The sample shows around 700,000 distinct CDR3 sequences, around 19% of them seen only once. This clonotype was picked up many times. The antigen remains undetermined. Sequencing used blood. The TCR sequence derives from a woman aged 50 to 60 with Graves' hyperthyroidism that later progressed to Graves' ophthalmopathy.

In nucleotides, the CDR3 is TGTGCCAGCAGTCGGGACGTCCACAGCTCCTACGAGCAGTACTTC. It yields the protein CASSRDVHSSYEQYF. The genes are TRBV12-3 or TRBV12-4 and TRBJ2-7; D is tentatively TRBD1 or TRBD2 (5 bases each). The CDR3 length is 15 residues. With 5 bases removed from V and 0 bases from J, the gap between germline ends came to 14 bases.